This TCR beta chain emerged from a study of long-term antiretroviral therapy in people with HIV. Worth noting for this clone: As yet, its antigen is unknown.

Regarding the study as a whole: ART preceded a rise in diversity that nonetheless stayed lower than in transplant donor controls. It was not possible to obtain data on ART adherence, viral resistance or therapy changes.

For each donor, at least one pre-ART and at least two post-ART PBMC samples were available. Every single participant having HIV got treatment inside the United States. Running of the v3.0 immunoSEQ assay took place at survey level. The repertoire was sequenced with immunoSEQ multiplex PCR; TCRdb's copy has only in-frame clones and lacks some. The sample consists of 16,000 or so clones, roughly 95% of them appearing once. The specimen was unsorted PBMCs, collected less than 11 years after starting antiretroviral therapy. The clonotype originates from a man aged 25-45 years with HIV.

The CDR3 region has the DNA TGCGCCAGCAGCCAAGTCTTAGGTCTAGCGGTAGCCCCGAAGTACTTC. Translation gives CASSQVLGLAVAPKYF. This rearrangement joins TRBV4-1 to TRBJ2-5; 7 bases are a match to TRBD2. This CDR3 region has 16 residues. V shed 1 base and J 12 bases; nucleotides not matched to a gene: 17. Germline CDR1 and CDR2: MGHRA and YSYEKL.